The 27 T cell receptor beta chains below come from one sample, sequenced in a study of T cell responses to AZD1222 COVID-19 vaccine. This table comes from immunoSEQ multiplex PCR, and its TCRdb copy is limited to in-frame clones, with some not included. Seen here are about 180,000 clones, more than 80% observed once, and the top ten hold about 2.8%. This material consisted of peripheral blood, taken on day 0 of AZD1222 vaccination. All receptors come from an adult in good health.

The chain recombines TRBV5-1 with TRBJ1-4; 7 nucleotides agree with TRBD1. Germline V gene sequence: CDR1 SGHRS, CDR2 YFSETQ. After removal of 6 bases from V and 2 bases from J, the junction contained 7 bases not matched to a gene. The CDR3 totals 15 residues. The CDR3 DNA sequence: TGCGCCAGCACCCTGGACAGGATTACTAATGAAAAACTGTTTTTT. Protein product: CASTLDRITNEKLFF.

This rearrangement joins TRBV30 to TRBJ1-2, with TRBD1 as a possible D gene (6 bases). Germline V gene sequence: CDR1 GTSNPN, CDR2 SVGIG (reference sequence). V was shortened by 0 bases and J by 0 bases, with 11 bases between the two germline ends. The CDR3 is made up of 15 amino acids. CDR3 sequence (DNA): TGTGCCTGGAGTGTCCCAGGGGCGACTAACTATGGCTACACCTTC. Translation: CAWSVPGATNYGYTF.

The chain links TRBV14 to TRBJ2-7; D is unresolved. This CDR3 contains 13 residues. V lost 4 bases, J lost 0 bases, and 7 bases lay in between. Germline V gene data show CDR1 as SGHDN and CDR2 as FVKESK. CDR3 loop: CASSPYFSYEQYF. CDR3 sequence (DNA): TGTGCCAGCAGCCCTTACTTCTCCTACGAGCAGTACTTC.

This rearrangement joins TRBV3-1 (or the pseudogene TRBV3-2) to TRBJ2-7; D is unclear. Trimming removed 1 base from V and 3 bases from J, with 4 bases in between. The CDR3 has 12 amino acids. CDR1 and CDR2 (germline): LGHDT, YNNKEL (reference sequence). DNA for the CDR3: TGTGCCAGCAGCCAAGGCGGCTACGAGCAGTACTTC. Amino acids: CASSQGGYEQYF.

V gene TRBV11-1 combines with J gene TRBJ1-6; D is ambiguous. The CDR3 is made up of 14 amino acids. With 5 bases removed from V and 14 bases from J, the gap between germline ends came to 19 bases. Per germline, CDR1 SGHAT and CDR2 FQDESV (reference sequence). The CDR3 is CASSKRASRQTLHF. The CDR3 nucleotides are TGTGCCAGCAGCAAACGAGCCAGCCGTCAGACCCTCCACTTT.

The V gene is TRBV10-3, the J gene TRBJ1-5; D uncertain. Per germline, CDR1 ENHRY and CDR2 SYGVKD. CDR3 size: 15 residues. Between the trimmed V and J ends, which lost 3 bases and 4 bases, there was a span of 13 bases. The CDR3 here is CAISDGKAGNQPQHF. CDR3 DNA: TGTGCCATCAGTGATGGCAAGGCAGGAAATCAGCCCCAGCATTTT.

In this sample, this clone turned up a few times. This chain joins TRBV25-1 and TRBJ2-2, with TRBD1 matching 8 bases. Germline V CDR1 and CDR2: MGHDK, SYGVNS. V dropped 7 bases and J dropped 4; count of bases not matched to a gene: 5. The CDR3 has 14 residues. CDR3 amino acids: CASTGTGFTGELFF. The CDR3 coding sequence is TGTGCCAGCACCGGGACAGGCTTCACCGGGGAGCTGTTTTTT.

The CDR3 DNA reads TGTGCCAGCAGTTCGGGGCAGTCAGGGTTCGTATATTTT. As protein: CASSSGQSGFVYF. The chain employs TRBV6-5 and TRBJ1-3, with a weak D call TRBD1 (5 bases). V lost 4 bases and J lost 14, with 18 bases in between. The CDR3 is 13 residues long. CDR1 is MNHEY and CDR2 is SVGAGI in the germline V gene.

This chain connects TRBV12-3 or TRBV12-4 to TRBJ1-2; maybe TRBD1 (6 bases). Trimming left V 6 bases short and J 4 bases short, with 12 bases between. This CDR3 spans 13 amino acids. The CDR3 DNA follows: TGTGCCAGCAGCCCAGGGGCGGGCTATGGCTACACCTTC. This encodes CASSPGAGYGYTF.

The chain carries TRBV24-1 and TRBJ2-1; 7 bases line up with TRBD2. Germline CDR1 is KGHDR and CDR2 is SFDVKD. With V trimmed by 4 bases and J by 2 bases, 7 bases remained unmatched. The CDR3 consists of 16 residues. The CDR3 DNA is TGTGCCACCAGTGAGGCGGGGGTCTCAACCTACAATGAGCAGTTCTTC. Amino acids: CATSEAGVSTYNEQFF.

V gene TRBV4-1 combines with J gene TRBJ1-2; perhaps TRBD1 as D (5 bases). V was cut by 1 base and J by 6 bases, with 15 bases left in between. CDR1 and CDR2 from the germline V gene are MGHRA and YSYEKL. There are 15 residues in the CDR3. The CDR3 DNA follows: TGCGCCAGCAGCCAAGTTGGGGCGTCCCGAGATGGCTACACCTTC. Its translation: CASSQVGASRDGYTF.

The chain links TRBV27 to TRBJ1-5, with TRBD1 as a possible D gene (5 bases). The CDR3 totals 14 residues. Germline CDR1 is MNHEY and CDR2 is SMNVEV (reference sequence). V gave up 6 bases and J gave up 1 base, with 10 bases separating them. The CDR3 DNA is TGTGCCAGCAGCCCAGGGATAAGCAATCAGCCCCAGCATTTT. This codes for CASSPGISNQPQHF.

This CDR3 reads CASSQEVGFHEQYF. CDR3 sequence (DNA): TGTGCCAGCAGCCAAGAAGTGGGCTTCCACGAGCAGTACTTC. J is TRBJ2-7 and V is TRBV3-1 (or the pseudogene TRBV3-2); D not certain. The V and J ends lost 0 bases and 5 bases respectively, with 11 bases between them. CDR1 is LGHDT and CDR2 is YNNKEL in the germline V gene (reference sequence). CDR3 length: 14 amino acids.

This chain joins TRBV20-1 and TRBJ1-1; no clear D. Trimming took off 3 bases at V and 4 bases at J, with 9 bases between the two ends. This CDR3 has 12 amino acids. Per the germline V gene, CDR1 is DFQATT and CDR2 is SNEGSKA (reference sequence). The CDR3 sequence is CSASPGLTEAFF. CDR3 DNA: TGCAGTGCTAGTCCGGGTCTCACTGAAGCTTTCTTT.

V and J are TRBV12-3 or TRBV12-4 and TRBJ1-2; D remains unclear. Trimming cost V 4 bases and J 8 bases, with 11 bases left between them. The CDR3 totals 12 residues. CDR3 nucleotides: TGTGCCAGCAGTTCGATACAGTACGGCTACACCTTC. Translation gives CASSSIQYGYTF.

The rearrangement links TRBV2 to TRBJ2-2, with D possibly being TRBD2 (5 bases). CDR1 is SNHLY and CDR2 is FYNNEI in the germline V gene. V lost 10 bases and J lost 1, with 10 bases in between. CDR3 length: 13 residues. The CDR3 loop is CATSRENTGELFF. CDR3 nucleotides: TGTGCCACTTCTCGGGAGAACACCGGGGAGCTGTTTTTT.

This rearrangement joins TRBV6-5 to TRBJ1-1; the D gene is possibly TRBD1 (6 bases). Deletions cut 6 bases from V and 0 bases from J, with 11 bases between. Germline CDR1 is MNHEY and CDR2 is SVGAGI. CDR3 size: 14 residues. CDR3 sequence (DNA): TGTGCCAGCAGGGGGGACACTATGAACACTGAAGCTTTCTTT. This gives the protein CASRGDTMNTEAFF.

The chain uses TRBV30 and TRBJ1-5; 7 bases are a match to TRBD1. Per the germline V gene, CDR1 is GTSNPN and CDR2 is SVGIG (reference sequence). The CDR3 contains 14 residues. The ends lost 3 bases at V and 3 bases at J; junction bases unmatched: 5. CDR3 in DNA: TGTGCCTGGAGCCAAGACAGGGACAATCAGCCCCAGCATTTT. As protein: CAWSQDRDNQPQHF.

The chain recombines TRBV12-3 or TRBV12-4 with TRBJ2-2; D unclear. Trimming took off 6 bases at V and 6 bases at J, with 8 bases between the two ends. This CDR3 is built from 12 residues. CDR3 sequence: CASRGSAGELFF. The CDR3 DNA reads TGTGCCAGCAGGGGTAGTGCCGGGGAGCTGTTTTTT.

The chain joins TRBV6-2 or TRBV6-3 to TRBJ1-5; D gene uncertain. Trimming stripped 5 bases from V and 4 bases from J, with 12 bases between. The CDR3 contains 14 residues. CDR1 and CDR2 (germline): MNHEY, SVGEGT. The CDR3 reads CASSHDPRNQPQHF. In nucleotides, the CDR3 is TGTGCCAGCAGTCACGATCCTAGGAATCAGCCCCAGCATTTT.

Only a few counts were recorded for this clone. V gene TRBV6-4 combines with J gene TRBJ2-3; D uncertain. This CDR3 has 14 residues. Deletions cut 2 bases from V and 0 bases from J, with 6 bases between. Germline CDR1 MRHNA, CDR2 SNTAGT. The CDR3 sequence is CASSDKGSTDTQYF. DNA of the CDR3: TGTGCCAGCAGTGACAAAGGCAGCACAGATACGCAGTATTTT.

The table lists this clone with a few counts. V gene TRBV7-9 combines with J gene TRBJ2-7; 9 nucleotides line up with TRBD2. CDR3 size: 14 residues. The germline gives CDR1 SEHNR, CDR2 FQNEAQ (reference sequence). The ends lost 5 bases at V and 6 bases at J; junction bases unmatched: 8. The CDR3 DNA reads as TGTGCCAGCAGCCCACTAGCGGGTAAGGGCGAGCAGTACTTC. Its protein is CASSPLAGKGEQYF.

In this sample, this clone turned up once. This chain connects TRBV19 to TRBJ2-2, with no clear D. The CDR3 runs to 13 residues. Deletions cut 3 bases from V and 6 bases from J, with 8 bases between. Germline V lookup: CDR1 LNHDA, CDR2 SQIVND (reference sequence). The CDR3 spells CASSIGGPGELFF. The CDR3 DNA reads as TGTGCCAGTAGTATTGGTGGGCCCGGGGAGCTGTTTTTT.

This clone has just one count. The chain has TRBV25-1 and TRBJ2-2, with TRBD2 identical over 11 bases. Germline V gives CDR1 MGHDK, CDR2 SYGVNS. J was trimmed by 2 bases and V by 6 bases; bases with no gene match: 2. The CDR3 has 15 residues. The CDR3 coding sequence is TGTGCCAGCAGGACTAGCGGGGTTAACACCGGGGAGCTGTTTTTT. Protein sequence: CASRTSGVNTGELFF.

V gene TRBV5-8 combines with J gene TRBJ2-3, with 9 bases aligning to TRBD1. The J segment lost 6 bases and the V segment lost 4 bases, leaving 9 bases of the junction unmatched. From germline, CDR1 is SGHTS and CDR2 YDEGEE. The CDR3 length is 15 residues. The CDR3 is CASSVGTGRLDTQYF. CDR3 coding DNA: TGTGCCAGCAGCGTAGGGACAGGGCGGTTGGATACGCAGTATTTT.

This chain joins TRBV5-6 and TRBJ2-3; no reliable D call. This CDR3 has 16 amino acids. CDR1 is SGHDT, CDR2 YYEEEE, per germline. The V end lost 0 bases, the J end lost 1 base, and 12 bases lay between the germline ends. The CDR3 sequence: CASSLDGGSGTDTQYF. The CDR3 coding sequence is TGTGCCAGCAGCTTGGACGGCGGTTCGGGCACAGATACGCAGTATTTT.

The V gene is TRBV4-1, the J gene TRBJ2-7; 8 bases are a match to TRBD1. The CDR3 is made up of 15 amino acids. The germline gives CDR1 MGHRA, CDR2 YSYEKL. Losses at the gene ends were 3 bases for V and 2 bases for J; bases not matched to a gene: 6. This chain's CDR3 is CASSHRDRSTYEQYF. The CDR3, as DNA: TGCGCCAGCAGCCACCGGGACAGGTCCACCTACGAGCAGTACTTC.